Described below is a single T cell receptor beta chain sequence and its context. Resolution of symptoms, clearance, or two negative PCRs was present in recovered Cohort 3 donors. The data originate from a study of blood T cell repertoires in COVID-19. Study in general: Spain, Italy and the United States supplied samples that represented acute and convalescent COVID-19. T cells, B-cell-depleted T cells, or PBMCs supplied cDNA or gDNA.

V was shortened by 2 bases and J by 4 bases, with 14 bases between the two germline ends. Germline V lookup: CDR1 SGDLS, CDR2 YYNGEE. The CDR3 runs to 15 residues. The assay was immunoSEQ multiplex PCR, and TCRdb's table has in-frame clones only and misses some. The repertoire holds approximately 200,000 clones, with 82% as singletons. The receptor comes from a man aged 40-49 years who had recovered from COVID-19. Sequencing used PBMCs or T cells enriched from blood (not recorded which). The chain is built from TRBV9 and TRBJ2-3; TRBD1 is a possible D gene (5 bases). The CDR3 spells CASSVGNRGPDTQYF. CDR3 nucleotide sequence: TGTGCCAGCAGCGTTGGGAATAGGGGCCCAGATACGCAGTATTTT.